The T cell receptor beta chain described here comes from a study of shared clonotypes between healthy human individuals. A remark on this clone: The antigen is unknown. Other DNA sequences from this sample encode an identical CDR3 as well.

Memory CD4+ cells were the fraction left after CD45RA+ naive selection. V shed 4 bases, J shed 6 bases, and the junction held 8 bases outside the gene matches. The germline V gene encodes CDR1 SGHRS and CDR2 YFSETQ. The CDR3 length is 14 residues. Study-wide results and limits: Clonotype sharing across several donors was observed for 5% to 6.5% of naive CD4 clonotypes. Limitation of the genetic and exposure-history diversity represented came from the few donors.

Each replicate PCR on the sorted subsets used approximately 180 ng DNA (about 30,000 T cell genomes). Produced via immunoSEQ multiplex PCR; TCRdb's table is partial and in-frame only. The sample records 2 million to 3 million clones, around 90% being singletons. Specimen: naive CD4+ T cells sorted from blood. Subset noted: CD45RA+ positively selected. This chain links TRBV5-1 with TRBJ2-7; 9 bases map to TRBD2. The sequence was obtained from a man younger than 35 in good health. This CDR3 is CASSLSGGSGEQYF. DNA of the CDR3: TGCGCCAGCAGCCTTAGCGGGGGTAGTGGCGAGCAGTACTTC.